This T cell receptor beta chain appears in the sequencing data of a study of blood T cell repertoires in COVID-19. The repertoire was sequenced with immunoSEQ multiplex PCR; TCRdb's copy has only in-frame clones and lacks some. The table shows 300,000 to 500,000 clones, with 70% to 90% occurring only once. The germline V gene has CDR1 KGHDR and CDR2 SFDVKD. The CDR3 is 16 residues long. The V end lost 3 bases, the J end lost 1 base, and 14 bases lay between the germline ends. The material sequenced was PBMCs or T cells enriched from blood (not recorded which). The TCR originated in a woman aged 25 to 45 with acute COVID-19. The rearrangement links TRBV24-1 to TRBJ2-5, with D perhaps TRBD1 (6 bases). CDR3 DNA sequence: TGTGCCACCAGTGATGCAGCACAGGGTCTCCAAGAGACCCAGTACTTC. This codes for CATSDAAQGLQETQYF.